These 16 T cell receptor beta chains originate from one sample sequenced in a study of blood T cells in healthy people across ages. The use of a sample-barcoded 5' primer and a J-beta primer mix characterized a second PCR of roughly 7 to 11 cycles. Via MiXCR, TCRdb re-called the 5' RACE reads, giving one row per CDR3 protein. The sample has 600,000 or so distinct CDR3 sequences, approximately 30% seen once. Sequenced material: blood. These receptors were collected from a woman older than 75 in good health.

The chain is built from TRBV20-1 and TRBJ2-2; 7 positions agree with TRBD1. In germline, CDR1 is DFQATT, CDR2 SNEGSKA (reference sequence). This CDR3 region has 14 residues. Germline trimming cut 5 bases from V and 6 bases from J; bases unmatched to any gene: 9. The CDR3 DNA reads TGCAGTGCTCCCAGACAGGGTCGGGCCGGGGAGCTGTTTTTT. It yields the protein CSAPRQGRAGELFF.

With regard to this clonotype: Just one base apart from a much larger clone, this may be a read error. V and J are TRBV6-2 or TRBV6-3 and TRBJ1-2; TRBD1 matches 7 bases. V lost 6 bases and J lost 7; bases outside the gene matches: 8. The CDR3 totals 13 residues. Germline lookup yields CDR1 MNHEY and CDR2 SVGEGT. Here the CDR3 DNA reads TGTGCCAGCAGCCGGGGACAGTACTGTGGCTACACCTTC. As protein: CASSRGQYCGYTF.

At least ten counts were recorded for this clonotype. The chain has TRBV6-5 and TRBJ1-5; the match to TRBD1 covers 7 bases. The V segment lost 5 bases and the J segment 1 base; nucleotides outside the gene matches: 5. Germline assignment: CDR1 MNHEY and CDR2 SVGAGI. This CDR3 has 15 residues. The CDR3 region is CASSRQGQSNQPQHF. The CDR3 bases are TGTGCCAGCAGTCGACAGGGACAGAGCAATCAGCCCCAGCATTTT.

This clonotype was seen only a few times. This clone may be a read error of a much larger clone one base away. V gene TRBV27 combines with J gene TRBJ2-7, with a possible D match to TRBD2 (5 bases). The germline gives CDR1 MNHEY, CDR2 SMNVEV (reference sequence). CDR3 length: 13 residues. The ends were cut back, 6 bases at V and 3 bases at J, with 12 bases in the middle. For the CDR3, the DNA is TGTGCCAGCAGGTCGGGGTGGGGCTACGAGCAGTACTTC. This gives the protein CASRSGWGYEQYF.

In this sample, this clonotype turned up many times. The chain joins TRBV20-1 to TRBJ1-4; TRBD1 agrees at 8 bases. Germline V gene sequence: CDR1 DFQATT, CDR2 SNEGSKA (reference sequence). This CDR3 comprises 14 residues. J lost 4 bases, V lost 3 bases, and 4 bases had no gene match. As DNA, the CDR3 is TGCAGTGCTAGGGGACAGGACCTTAATGAAAAACTGTTTTTT. Its protein product is CSARGQDLNEKLFF.

The table lists this clonotype with many counts. The V call is TRBV7-2, the J call TRBJ2-3, with 14 bases fitting TRBD2. The germline CDR1 and CDR2 sequences are SGHTA and FQGNSA. This CDR3 contains 18 residues. V trimming: 4 bases; J trimming: 2 bases; junction bases outside the gene matches: 8. The CDR3, as DNA: TGTGCCAGCAGCTCAAGACTAGCGGGGGGGTTGAACACAGATACGCAGTATTTT. This gives the protein CASSSRLAGGLNTDTQYF.

This clonotype occurred many times. This chain joins TRBV5-5 and TRBJ2-7, with 10 bases matching TRBD1. V lost 4 bases to trimming and J lost 4 bases; unmatched junction nucleotides: 11. Looked up from germline, CDR1 is SGHKS and CDR2 is YYEKEE (reference sequence). This CDR3 is built from 16 residues. Here the CDR3 DNA reads TGTGCCAGCAGCAAGGGCGGGGGACAGGGGTTTTACGAGCAGTACTTC. This encodes CASSKGGGQGFYEQYF. The variable domain in full, completed from reference TRBV5-5 and TRBJ2-7, reads DAGVTQSPTHLIKTRGQQVTLRCSPISGHKSVSWYQQVLGQGPQFIFQYYEKEERGRGNFPDRFSARQFPNYSSELNVNALLLGDSALYLCASSKGGGQGFYEQYFGPGTRLTVT.

This CDR3 is CATSDLRGAHGELFF. The CDR3 nucleotides are TGTGCCACCAGTGATTTGCGGGGTGCCCATGGGGAGCTGTTTTTT. The gene calls are TRBV24-1 and TRBJ2-2, with D possibly being TRBD2 (5 bases). The V end was cut by 0 bases, the J end by 8 bases, with 12 bases between. Germline V gives CDR1 KGHDR, CDR2 SFDVKD. There are 15 residues in the CDR3.

About this clonotype: Since a much larger clone is just one base distant, this may be a read error. The chain employs TRBV6-5 and TRBJ1-2; 7 bases fit TRBD1. Germline V gene data show CDR1 as MNHEY and CDR2 as SVGAGI. The length of the CDR3 is 15 residues. This CDR3 reads CASTRTGGRNYGCTF. In nucleotides, the CDR3 is TGTGCCAGCACCCGGACAGGAGGACGAAACTATGGCTGCACCTTC.

This clonotype was found many times. V usage is TRBV6-2 or TRBV6-3 and J usage is TRBJ1-2; no definite D call. Germline V gene data show CDR1 as MNHEY and CDR2 as SVGEGT. The CDR3 sequence is 10 residues long. Between the trimmed V and J ends, which lost 4 bases and 8 bases, there was a span of 5 bases. CDR3 nucleotide sequence: TGTGCCAGCAGTTCAGTCGGCTACACCTTC. As protein: CASSSVGYTF.

This clonotype showed up many times. The genes are TRBV28 and TRBJ1-2; D may be TRBD1 (5 bases). Looked up from germline, CDR1 is MDHEN and CDR2 is SYDVKM. The CDR3 sequence is 12 residues long. Deletions cut 6 bases from V and 4 bases from J, with 9 bases between. CDR3 coding DNA: TGTGCCAGCAGGGGGCAGCTCTATGGCTACACCTTC. It codes for CASRGQLYGYTF.

At least ten counts were recorded for this clonotype. This CDR3 is CASSSGTRSHNEQFF. In DNA, the CDR3 is TGCGCCAGCAGCTCCGGGACTAGAAGCCACAATGAGCAGTTCTTC. The rearrangement uses TRBV5-1 and TRBJ2-1; 8 bases agree with TRBD2. Losses at the gene ends were 3 bases for V and 5 bases for J; bases not matched to a gene: 7. CDR1 and CDR2 from the germline V gene are SGHRS and YFSETQ. CDR3 length equals 15 residues.

This clonotype came up many times. V and J are TRBV29-1 and TRBJ2-5, with 9 bases lining up with TRBD2. CDR1 and CDR2 (germline): SQVTM, ANQGSEA. V was clipped by 8 bases and J by 3 bases; unmatched bases: 7. The CDR3 runs to 13 residues. CDR3 in DNA: TGCAGCTCCCGACGGACTAGCGAAGAGACCCAGTACTTC. The encoded protein is CSSRRTSEETQYF.

This clonotype came up many times. V gene TRBV2 combines with J gene TRBJ1-2; D possibly corresponds to TRBD1 (5 bases). With 1 base removed from V and 1 base from J, the gap between germline ends came to 10 bases. This CDR3 spans 15 amino acids. Germline V gene data show CDR1 as SNHLY and CDR2 as FYNNEI. Here the CDR3 DNA reads TGTGCCAGCAGTGAAGAAGACGGGGGTAACTATGGCTACACCTTC. Translating it yields CASSEEDGGNYGYTF.

This clonotype was detected ten times or more. The rearrangement joins TRBV2 to TRBJ2-7, with D perhaps assigned TRBD1 or TRBD2 (6 bases each). This CDR3 region has 14 residues. Germline CDR1 reads SNHLY; CDR2 reads FYNNEI. V lost 6 bases and J 4 bases, leaving 16 bases between the germline ends. CDR3: CASREGGLSYEQYF. In DNA, the CDR3 is TGTGCCAGCAGGGAGGGGGGCCTGTCGTACGAGCAGTACTTC.

This chain links TRBV29-1 with TRBJ2-5; D is undetermined. The CDR3 spans 13 residues. Trimming cost V 3 bases and J 7 bases, with 15 bases left between them. CDR1 SQVTM and CDR2 ANQGSEA come from the germline V gene. Here the CDR3 DNA reads TGCAGCGTTGATTCCCCATCTCGAGGGACCCAGTACTTC. Amino acids: CSVDSPSRGTQYF.